Following are 10 T cell receptor beta chains from one sample sequenced in a study of T cells in Graves' hyperthyroidism and ophthalmopathy. There were TCR beta CDR3 regions amplified from RNA transcripts. The study used the HTBI primer set for a first-round RT-PCR of the TCR CDR3. TCRdb independently ran MiXCR on the multiplex PCR reads; one entry per CDR3 protein. The data show about 560,000 distinct CDR3 sequences, 12% to 15% seen once. The sequenced sample was blood. These receptors all come from a woman aged 40 to 50 with Graves' hyperthyroidism.

The chain joins TRBV11-3 to TRBJ2-7, with D possibly TRBD1 on 6 matching bases. The CDR3 loop spans 14 amino acids. V lost 4 bases and J 3 bases, leaving 13 bases between the germline ends. CDR1 SGHNT and CDR2 YENEEA come from the germline V gene. CDR3 in amino acids: CASSYQGWDYEQYF. The CDR3, as DNA: TGTGCCAGCAGCTACCAGGGGTGGGACTACGAGCAGTACTTC.

In its sample, this clonotype was seen many times. This chain connects TRBV2 to TRBJ2-5; 9 bases line up with TRBD2. This CDR3 spans 18 amino acids. CDR1 and CDR2 (germline): SNHLY, FYNNEI. With V trimmed by 3 bases and J by 4 bases, 15 bases remained unmatched. CDR3 sequence: CASSDLAGLAGSRETQYF. DNA for the CDR3: TGTGCCAGCAGTGATTTGGCCGGGCTAGCGGGATCGAGAGAGACCCAGTACTTC.

The V call is TRBV29-1, the J call TRBJ1-2; no firm D call. CDR1 is SQVTM, CDR2 ANQGSEA, per germline. Trimming cost V 5 bases and J 4 bases, with 11 bases left between them. The CDR3 consists of 12 residues. CDR3 nucleotide sequence: TGCAGCGTTAAGAATCTTGTCTATGGCTACACCTTC. It codes for CSVKNLVYGYTF.

This clonotype was detected many times. The V gene is TRBV28, the J gene TRBJ2-5; D possibly corresponds to TRBD1 (5 bases). From germline, CDR1 is MDHEN and CDR2 SYDVKM. This CDR3 comprises 15 residues. V was pared by 7 bases and J by 1 base, with 16 bases between. The CDR3 spells CASTQQQVGQETQYF. The CDR3 region has the DNA TGTGCCAGCACCCAACAACAGGTGGGCCAAGAGACCCAGTACTTC.

This clonotype has ten or more counts. J is TRBJ2-5 and V is TRBV7-8; TRBD2 might be the D (6 bases). V lost 4 bases, J lost 3 bases, and 12 bases lay in between. The germline V gene encodes CDR1 SGHVS and CDR2 FQNEAQ. This CDR3 has 14 amino acids. For the CDR3, the DNA is TGTGCCAGCAGCTCCCGACTAGAGGAAGAGACCCAGTACTTC. It is translated as CASSSRLEEETQYF.

This sequence joins TRBV28 and TRBJ1-1, with 11 bases aligning to TRBD1. V was clipped by 3 bases and J by 4 bases; unmatched bases: 4. In germline, CDR1 is MDHEN, CDR2 SYDVKM. There are 15 residues in the CDR3. For the CDR3, the DNA is TGTGCCAGCAGTTTCCGGACAGGGGGCGTCACTGAAGCTTTCTTT. Its translation: CASSFRTGGVTEAFF.

This clonotype has ten or more counts. This chain connects TRBV2 to TRBJ2-3; TRBD1 might be the D (5 bases). The CDR3 has 15 residues. V was pared by 2 bases and J by 4 bases, with 13 bases between. Germline V gene sequence: CDR1 SNHLY, CDR2 FYNNEI. Here the CDR3 DNA reads TGTGCCAGCAGTGAACAAGGGGTGTTTTCAGATACGCAGTATTTT. As protein: CASSEQGVFSDTQYF.

This clonotype was detected only a few times. The chain employs TRBV7-8 and TRBJ2-3, with a tentative D call TRBD1 (7 bases). Deletions cut 1 base from V and 2 bases from J, with 13 bases between. Germline V gene data show CDR1 as SGHVS and CDR2 as FQNEAQ. The length of the CDR3 is 16 residues. The CDR3: CASSLGRQGLTDTQYF. Written as DNA, the CDR3 is TGTGCCAGCAGCTTAGGAAGACAGGGACTCACAGATACGCAGTATTTT.

This clonotype was counted at least ten times. The chain combines TRBV3-1 with TRBJ2-5; 7 bases are a match to TRBD2. V was clipped by 0 bases and J by 0 bases; unmatched bases: 7. The CDR3 is 17 residues long. The germline V gene has CDR1 LGHDT and CDR2 YNNKEL (reference sequence). The DNA for the CDR3 is TGTGCCAGCAGCCAAGAGAGGGGACTAAGGTACCAAGAGACCCAGTACTTC. It encodes CASSQERGLRYQETQYF.

This clonotype was found a few times. The chain links TRBV3-1 to TRBJ2-7, with 11 bases fitting TRBD1. CDR1 LGHDT and CDR2 YNNKEL come from the germline V gene (reference sequence). Trimming at V came to 1 base and at J to 4 bases, leaving 0 bases not matched to a gene. CDR3 length: 14 residues. As DNA, the CDR3 is TGTGCCAGCAGCCAAGGGGACAGGGGGTACGAGCAGTACTTC. Its translation is CASSQGDRGYEQYF.